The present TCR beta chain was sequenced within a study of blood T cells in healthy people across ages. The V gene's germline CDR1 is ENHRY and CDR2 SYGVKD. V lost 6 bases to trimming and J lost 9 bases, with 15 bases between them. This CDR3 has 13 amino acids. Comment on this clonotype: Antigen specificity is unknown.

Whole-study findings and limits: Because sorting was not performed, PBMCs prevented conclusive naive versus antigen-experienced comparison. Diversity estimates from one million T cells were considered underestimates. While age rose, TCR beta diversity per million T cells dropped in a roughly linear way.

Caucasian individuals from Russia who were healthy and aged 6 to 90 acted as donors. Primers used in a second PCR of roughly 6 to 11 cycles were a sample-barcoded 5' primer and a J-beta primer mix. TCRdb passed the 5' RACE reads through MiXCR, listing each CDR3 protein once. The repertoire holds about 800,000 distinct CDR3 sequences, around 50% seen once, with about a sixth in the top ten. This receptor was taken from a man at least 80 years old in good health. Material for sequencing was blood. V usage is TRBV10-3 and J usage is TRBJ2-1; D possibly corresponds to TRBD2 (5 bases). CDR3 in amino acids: CAIRLTSSSEQFF. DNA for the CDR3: TGTGCCATCAGATTGACCTCTAGCAGTGAGCAGTTCTTC.